These 13 T cell receptor beta chains came from one sample sequenced in a study of coeliac disease (dated by TCRdb to 2021 to 2024). The library was produced with the immunoSEQ multiplex PCR assay. The clones in this table, taken by TCRdb from immuneACCESS, are in-frame only. Not every clone is retained; where verified, under half of the shortfall comes from an unresolved V gene, and the cause of the rest is unknown. This sample gives approximately 3,100 clones in total; roughly 70% of them show up just once. The ten largest make up about 19% of the sample. Sequenced input: lymphocytes from the gut lamina propria. The label giving this sample's cell subset or site can be read as: lamina propria cell (LPC) fraction of small intestinal biopsy. The receptors originated from a man older than 75 without celiac disease.

The chain combines TRBV6-7 with TRBJ2-5; D is possibly TRBD2 (5 bases). TRBV6-7 is recorded as an ORF, its role being uncertain. The CDR3 sequence is 15 residues long. Trimming removed 3 bases at V and 4 bases at J, with 15 bases between. CDR3 coding DNA: TGTGCCAGCAGTTATGGACTTTCCGTGGTAGAGACCCAGTACTTC. It specifies CASSYGLSVVETQYF.

This chain links TRBV6-5 with TRBJ1-2; 7 nucleotides agree with TRBD1. Germline CDR1 is MNHEY and CDR2 is SVGAGI. V lost 4 bases to trimming and J lost 4 bases; unmatched junction nucleotides: 9. The CDR3 loop spans 15 amino acids. Here the CDR3 DNA reads TGTGCCAGCAGTTCCGACCTCGACAGGGTCTATGGCTACACCTTC. Its translation is CASSSDLDRVYGYTF.

This chain connects TRBV30 to TRBJ1-1; TRBD1 might be the D (5 bases). CDR1 GTSNPN and CDR2 SVGIG come from the germline V gene (reference sequence). This CDR3 spans 15 amino acids. V lost 3 bases to trimming and J lost 4 bases, with 18 bases between them. CDR3 sequence: CAWRGPGIWGTEAFF. The CDR3 bases are TGTGCCTGGAGGGGTCCAGGGATATGGGGCACTGAAGCTTTCTTT.

V gene TRBV19 combines with J gene TRBJ2-3; 7 positions agree with TRBD1. V trimming: 5 bases; J trimming: 2 bases; junction bases outside the gene matches: 7. Per the germline V gene, CDR1 is LNHDA and CDR2 is SQIVND (reference sequence). There are 15 residues in the CDR3. CDR3 amino acids: CASSAGTAHTDTQYF. CDR3 nucleotide sequence: TGTGCCAGTAGTGCCGGGACAGCACACACAGATACGCAGTATTTT.

This chain links TRBV10-1 with TRBJ1-5, with a weak D call TRBD1 (6 bases). Looked up from germline, CDR1 is WNHNN and CDR2 is SYGVQD (reference sequence). V was shortened by 8 bases and J by 1 base, with 21 bases between the two germline ends. This CDR3 contains 17 residues. The CDR3 here is CASGQGTPSFSNQPQHF. CDR3 in DNA: TGCGCCAGCGGGCAAGGGACACCATCTTTCAGCAATCAGCCCCAGCATTTT.

This chain connects TRBV19 to TRBJ2-6; D may be TRBD1 (6 bases). The CDR3 contains 14 residues. Germline V gives CDR1 LNHDA, CDR2 SQIVND (reference sequence). V lost 9 bases to trimming and J lost 1 base, with 10 bases between them. The CDR3 DNA reads TGTGCCAGCACCAGGGGTTCTGGGGCCAACGTCCTGACTTTC. Its protein is CASTRGSGANVLTF.

This chain uses TRBV5-1 with TRBJ2-5, with TRBD1 matching 8 bases. V was pared by 4 bases and J by 4 bases, with 12 bases of the junction left unmatched. This CDR3 has 16 residues. Germline V gene sequence: CDR1 SGHRS, CDR2 YFSETQ. CDR3 bases: TGCGCCAGCAGCCCGCACGGGCAGGGGGCGGCAGAGACCCAGTACTTC. Its translation is CASSPHGQGAAETQYF.

This clone was seen a handful of times. The V and J genes are TRBV5-1 and TRBJ2-5; 11 bases line up with TRBD1. J lost 5 bases, V lost 4 bases, and 7 bases had no gene match. CDR1 and CDR2 from the germline V gene are SGHRS and YFSETQ. The CDR3 runs to 15 residues. CDR3 in DNA: TGCGCCAGCAGCGTAGGACAGGGGGCAGGGGAGACCCAGTACTTC. It is translated as CASSVGQGAGETQYF.

This chain connects TRBV28 to TRBJ1-6; D is uncertain. Looked up from germline, CDR1 is MDHEN and CDR2 is SYDVKM. Deletions cut 5 bases from V and 10 bases from J, with 12 bases between. CDR3 size: 13 residues. The CDR3 protein is CASSPPRLSPLHF. For the CDR3, the DNA is TGTGCCAGCAGTCCCCCCCGTCTGTCACCCCTCCACTTT.

This clone was recorded a few times. J is TRBJ2-5 and V is TRBV5-1, with TRBD2 identical over 13 bases. Trimming cost V 4 bases and J 4 bases; bases outside gene matches: 7. Germline-derived CDR1 and CDR2 are SGHRS and YFSETQ. The CDR3 runs 16 residues. CDR3: CASSQIGLAGVETQYF. As DNA, the CDR3 is TGCGCCAGCAGCCAAATCGGACTAGCGGGAGTAGAGACCCAGTACTTC.

V usage is TRBV28 and J usage is TRBJ1-3; maybe TRBD1 (5 bases). The germline gives CDR1 MDHEN, CDR2 SYDVKM. This CDR3 is built from 14 residues. V was trimmed by 1 base and J by 4 bases, leaving 8 bases between them. CDR3 amino acids: CASSLSGPGNTIYF. CDR3 nucleotide sequence: TGTGCCAGCAGTTTATCAGGGCCCGGAAACACCATATATTTT.

The J gene is TRBJ2-7, the V gene TRBV7-9, with TRBD2 matching over 10 bases. The ends lost 4 bases at V and 5 bases at J; junction bases unmatched: 2. This CDR3 spans 13 amino acids. Per germline, CDR1 SEHNR and CDR2 FQNEAQ (reference sequence). The DNA of the CDR3 is TGTGCCAGCAGCTGGACTAGCGGCAACGAGCAGTACGTC. It is translated as CASSWTSGNEQYV.

The V call is TRBV14, the J call TRBJ2-1; 9 bases map to TRBD1. With 4 bases clipped from V and 4 bases from J, the junction kept 5 bases outside the gene matches. This CDR3 is built from 15 residues. The germline V gene encodes CDR1 SGHDN and CDR2 FVKESK. DNA of the CDR3: TGTGCCAGCAGCCTCCCGGGACAGGGATACAATGAGCAGTTCTTC. Translated, it gives CASSLPGQGYNEQFF. Using reference TRBV14 and TRBJ2-1 for the parts outside the CDR3, the full variable domain is EAGVTQFPSHSVIEKGQTVTLRCDPISGHDNLYWYRRVMGKEIKFLLHFVKESKQDESGMPNNRFLAERTGGTYSTLKVQPAELEDSGVYFCASSLPGQGYNEQFFGPGTRLTVL.